The 31 T cell receptor beta chains below were found in one sample sequenced in a study of blood T cell repertoires in COVID-19. Assay used: immunoSEQ multiplex PCR; TCRdb lists only in-frame clones, some missing. The sample has some 80,000 clones; 80% are singletons. The sample was peripheral blood. All receptors derive from a middle-aged woman with active or convalescent COVID-19.

CDR3 sequence reads: CASSLASQGGLEKLFF. In DNA form, the CDR3 reads TGCGCCAGCAGCTTGGCGAGCCAGGGGGGATTGGAAAAACTGTTTTTT. V is TRBV5-1 and J is TRBJ1-4; the match to TRBD1 covers 7 bases. This CDR3 spans 16 amino acids. The germline gives CDR1 SGHRS, CDR2 YFSETQ. The V and J ends lost 0 bases and 8 bases, in that order; junction bases with no gene match: 10.

This clone was observed a handful of times. The chain links TRBV28 to TRBJ2-7, with unresolved D. Germline assignment: CDR1 MDHEN and CDR2 SYDVKM. The CDR3 is 14 residues long. The V gene lost 1 base and the J gene lost 2 bases, with 9 bases spanning the gap. As DNA, the CDR3 is TGTGCCAGCAGTTTATTCGCACAAGCCTACGAGCAGTACTTC. It encodes CASSLFAQAYEQYF.

This clone is a singleton in its sample. The CDR3 region is CASIGRQILPYEQYF. DNA of the CDR3: TGTGCCAGCATCGGACGACAGATCCTTCCCTACGAGCAGTACTTC. The V gene is TRBV28, the J gene TRBJ2-7; D is possibly TRBD1 (5 bases). The CDR3 is made up of 15 amino acids. Germline-derived CDR1 and CDR2 are MDHEN and SYDVKM. V shed 7 bases and J shed 2 bases, with 18 bases lying between them. The full variable domain, completed using reference TRBV28 and TRBJ2-7, is DVKVTQSSRYLVKRTGEKVFLECVQDMDHENMFWYRQDPGLGLRLIYFSYDVKMKEKGDIPEGYSVSREKKERFSLILESASTNQTSMYLCASIGRQILPYEQYFGPGTRLTVT.

The chain joins TRBV13 to TRBJ1-5, with D unclear. V was pared by 0 bases and J by 4 bases, with 4 bases between. The CDR3 sequence is 13 residues long. Germline V lookup: CDR1 PRHDT, CDR2 FYEKMQ (reference sequence). Here the CDR3 DNA reads TGTGCCAGCAGCTTAGGCCCTAATCAGCCCCAGCATTTT. Translating gives CASSLGPNQPQHF.

The chain recombines TRBV11-3 with TRBJ1-2; the D is unclear. The CDR3 runs 13 residues. V was clipped by 5 bases and J by 4 bases, with 11 bases between them. Germline CDR1 and CDR2: SGHNT and YENEEA. The CDR3 here is CASSPAGPYGYTF. In DNA form, the CDR3 reads TGTGCCAGCAGCCCCGCAGGCCCCTATGGCTACACCTTC.

The chain joins TRBV18 to TRBJ1-5, with D perhaps TRBD1 (6 bases). V lost 3 bases and J lost 0, with 9 bases in between. CDR1 KGHSH and CDR2 LQKENI come from the germline V gene. The CDR3 contains 15 residues. The CDR3 region is CASSPQGTSNQPQHF. The CDR3 nucleotides read TGTGCCAGCTCACCCCAGGGGACTAGCAATCAGCCCCAGCATTTT.

V and J are TRBV19 and TRBJ1-5, with 8 bases aligning to TRBD1. V gave up 4 bases and J gave up 4 bases; unmatched junction bases: 6. Germline values: CDR1 LNHDA, CDR2 SQIVND (reference sequence). This CDR3 comprises 15 residues. CDR3 DNA sequence: TGTGCCAGTAGTACCCTAAGGACAGGGAATCAGCCCCAGCATTTT. This translates into CASSTLRTGNQPQHF.

DNA of the CDR3: TGTGCCAGCAGTGATGAACAGAATTATGGCTACACCTTC. Translated: CASSDEQNYGYTF. V gene TRBV2 combines with J gene TRBJ1-2; D ambiguous. The CDR3 covers 13 residues. Germline V lookup: CDR1 SNHLY, CDR2 FYNNEI. Trimming pared 3 bases from V and 5 bases from J, leaving 10 bases between. Together with reference TRBV2 and TRBJ1-2, the CDR3 gives the full variable domain: EPEVTQTPSHQVTQMGQEVILRCVPISNHLYFYWYRQILGQKVEFLVSFYNNEISEKSEIFDDQFSVERPDGSNFTLKIRSTKLEDSAMYFCASSDEQNYGYTFGSGTRLTVV.

The chain uses TRBV19 and TRBJ1-5; 8 bases are a match to TRBD1. The CDR3 is 13 residues long. Germline-derived CDR1 and CDR2 are LNHDA and SQIVND (reference sequence). The V gene end was trimmed by 7 bases and the J gene end by 4 bases; junction bases not matched to a gene: 3. The chain's CDR3 is CASTRTGNQPQHF. DNA for the CDR3: TGTGCCAGTACCCGGACAGGGAATCAGCCCCAGCATTTT. Full variable domain (remainder filled in from reference TRBV19 and TRBJ1-5): DGGITQSPKYLFRKEGQNVTLSCEQNLNHDAMYWYRQDPGQGLRLIYYSQIVNDFQKGDIAEGYSVSREKKESFPLTVTSAQKNPTAFYLCASTRTGNQPQHFGDGTRLSIL.

This clone came up many times. The chain carries TRBV18 and TRBJ2-7; the D gene is possibly TRBD1 (6 bases). The CDR3 has 15 residues. The V gene's germline CDR1 is KGHSH and CDR2 LQKENI. Trimming stripped 0 bases from V and 5 bases from J, with 14 bases between. In DNA form, the CDR3 reads TGTGCCAGCTCACCACCGCAGGGGAACCCCGACGAGCAGTACTTC. Translated, it gives CASSPPQGNPDEQYF.

The sample holds a few counts of this clone. The rearrangement links TRBV7-3 to TRBJ2-1; TRBD2 aligns across 13 bases. With 5 bases clipped from V and 9 bases from J, the junction kept 7 bases outside the gene matches. This CDR3 has 15 residues. The germline CDR1 and CDR2 sequences are SGHTA and FQGTGA. CDR3 residues: CASSHGLAGVTEQFF. In DNA form, the CDR3 reads TGTGCCAGCAGCCACGGACTAGCGGGAGTGACTGAGCAGTTCTTC.

CDR3: CASSELLAGVDTQYF. In DNA, the CDR3 is TGTGCCAGCAGTGAACTACTAGCGGGAGTAGATACGCAGTATTTT. The V call is TRBV6-1, the J call TRBJ2-3; 11 bases are shared with TRBD2. In germline, CDR1 is MNHNS, CDR2 SASEGT. This CDR3 has 15 residues. The V segment lost 2 bases and the J segment 5 bases; nucleotides outside the gene matches: 3.

The chain uses TRBV9 and TRBJ2-6; D unresolved. CDR1 is SGDLS, CDR2 YYNGEE, per germline. V was trimmed by 0 bases and J by 1 base, leaving 2 bases between them. The CDR3 runs 14 residues. The CDR3 DNA follows: TGTGCCAGCAGCGTAGTATCTGGGGCCAACGTCCTGACTTTC. This gives the protein CASSVVSGANVLTF.

The chain is built from TRBV28 and TRBJ2-7, with 7 nucleotides matching TRBD2. Per germline, CDR1 MDHEN and CDR2 SYDVKM. The CDR3 is 16 amino acids. The ends lost 3 bases at V and 3 bases at J; junction bases unmatched: 11. DNA of the CDR3: TGTGCCAGCAGTTTGCCGTTGGCTAGCGGCGACTACGAGCAGTACTTC. It codes for CASSLPLASGDYEQYF.

The chain carries TRBV7-3 and TRBJ1-1; possible D gene TRBD1, 6 bases. The germline CDR1 and CDR2 sequences are SGHTA and FQGTGA. Deletions cut 5 bases from V and 8 bases from J, with 15 bases between. The CDR3 has 13 residues. CDR3: CASSPTGGAEAFF. CDR3 bases: TGTGCCAGCAGCCCCACGGGGGGCGCGGAAGCTTTCTTT.

The chain carries TRBV6-5 and TRBJ1-1, with 10 positions matching TRBD1. V was pared by 10 bases and J by 2 bases, with 10 bases of the junction left unmatched. The CDR3 extends over 15 amino acids. The germline CDR1 and CDR2 sequences are MNHEY and SVGAGI. CDR3 DNA sequence: TGTGCCATCCGGGACAGGGGACGGGGAAACACTGAAGCTTTCTTT. This sequence encodes CAIRDRGRGNTEAFF.

This chain joins TRBV28 and TRBJ1-1; TRBD1 agrees at 12 bases. J was trimmed by 7 bases and V by 2 bases; bases with no gene match: 2. CDR1 MDHEN and CDR2 SYDVKM come from the germline V gene. The CDR3 has 14 amino acids. CDR3 DNA: TGTGCCAGCAGTTTAGGGACAGGGGGCTTTGAAGCTTTCTTT. As protein: CASSLGTGGFEAFF.

The chain is built from TRBV27 and TRBJ2-1; 7 bases fit TRBD1. CDR1 and CDR2 (germline): MNHEY, SMNVEV (reference sequence). Trimming cost V 3 bases and J 5 bases; bases outside gene matches: 7. The CDR3 length is 15 residues. The chain's CDR3 is CASSFLDRANNEQFF. CDR3 coding DNA: TGTGCCAGCAGTTTCCTCGACAGGGCTAACAATGAGCAGTTCTTC.

The DNA for the CDR3 is TGTGCCAGCAGCTTGGACGGGTTTAGCAATCAGCCCCAGCATTTT. This translates into CASSLDGFSNQPQHF. J is TRBJ1-5 and V is TRBV5-4; no reliable D call. The CDR3 length is 15 residues. Germline loops: CDR1 SGHNT, CDR2 YYREEE (reference sequence). V lost 0 bases to trimming and J lost 0 bases, with 7 bases between them.

The V call is TRBV9, the J call TRBJ2-3; 7 bases are a match to TRBD1. V shed 2 bases, J shed 1 base, and the junction held 13 bases outside the gene matches. The CDR3 is 18 residues long. The germline V gene encodes CDR1 SGDLS and CDR2 YYNGEE. The CDR3 DNA follows: TGTGCCAGCAGCGTTGGGCCAGGGGGACAAGCGGGCACAGATACGCAGTATTTT. As protein: CASSVGPGGQAGTDTQYF.

The chain carries TRBV18 and TRBJ1-5; D is unclear. CDR1 KGHSH and CDR2 LQKENI come from the germline V gene. Deletions cut 6 bases from V and 7 bases from J, with 13 bases between. The CDR3 has 13 residues. For the CDR3, the DNA is TGTGCCAGCTCTGGAGGCAGCGGGCAGCCCCAGCATTTT. It yields the protein CASSGGSGQPQHF.

Turning to this clone: This sample includes further DNA sequences coding for the same CDR3. V and J are TRBV18 and TRBJ1-5; TRBD1 agrees at 9 bases. Trimming took 2 bases from V and 4 from J; bases not matched to a gene: 0. Per germline, CDR1 KGHSH and CDR2 LQKENI. The CDR3 has 14 amino acids. Here the CDR3 reads CASSPGTGNQPQHF. The CDR3 DNA sequence: TGTGCCAGCTCACCAGGGACAGGGAATCAGCCCCAGCATTTT.

V usage is TRBV10-3 and J usage is TRBJ2-2; TRBD1 matches at 9 bases. The germline gives CDR1 ENHRY, CDR2 SYGVKD. The V segment lost 2 bases and the J segment 5 bases; nucleotides outside the gene matches: 9. The CDR3 has 17 amino acids. This CDR3 is CAISERNRGRFTGELFF. The DNA for the CDR3 is TGTGCCATCAGTGAGAGGAACAGGGGGCGTTTTACCGGGGAGCTGTTTTTT.

This clone was counted a single time. The CDR3 region is CASSESATGLGNTIYF. The CDR3 DNA follows: TGTGCCAGCTCAGAGTCCGCGACAGGCCTCGGAAACACCATATATTTT. The genes are TRBV18 and TRBJ1-3, with a possible D match to TRBD1 (6 bases). The CDR3 is made up of 16 amino acids. CDR1 and CDR2 from the germline V gene are KGHSH and LQKENI. The ends were cut back, 5 bases at V and 4 bases at J, with 18 bases in the middle. Together with reference TRBV18 and TRBJ1-3, the CDR3 gives the full variable domain: NAGVMQNPRHLVRRRGQEARLRCSPMKGHSHVYWYRQLPEEGLKFMVYLQKENIIDESGMPKERFSAEFPKEGPSILRIQQVVRGDSAAYFCASSESATGLGNTIYFGEGSWLTVV.

This clone has more than one count but fewer than ten. The chain couples TRBV29-1 to TRBJ2-2; 10 positions match TRBD2. Germline CDR1 is SQVTM and CDR2 is ANQGSEA. The junction had 12 bases not matched to a gene; V was cut back by 5 bases and J by 3 bases. The CDR3 totals 17 residues. CDR3 sequence: CSVSLLAGKSHTGELFF. The CDR3 nucleotides read TGCAGCGTTAGTCTACTAGCGGGAAAGTCGCACACCGGGGAGCTGTTTTTT.

This clone occurred once. This chain links TRBV4-1 with TRBJ1-4; D unresolved. The CDR3 has 15 amino acids. CDR1 MGHRA and CDR2 YSYEKL come from the germline V gene. V was pared by 1 base and J by 1 base, with 7 bases between. As DNA, the CDR3 is TGCGCCAGCAGCCAAGTAGGACTAACTAATGAAAAACTGTTTTTT. It yields the protein CASSQVGLTNEKLFF.

This clone turned up a few times. The rearrangement links TRBV10-3 to TRBJ2-6, with 7 bases fitting TRBD1. Germline CDR1 ENHRY, CDR2 SYGVKD. The CDR3 consists of 17 residues. With V trimmed by 6 bases and J by 0 bases, 8 bases remained unmatched. CDR3 amino acids: CAISGTVKSSGANVLTF. DNA for the CDR3: TGTGCCATCAGCGGGACAGTTAAAAGCTCTGGGGCCAACGTCCTGACTTTC.

J is TRBJ1-2 and V is TRBV6-5, with 7 bases that match TRBD1. Unmatched junction bases numbered 8, after V lost 6 bases and J lost 1 base. Per the germline V gene, CDR1 is MNHEY and CDR2 is SVGAGI. CDR3 size: 15 residues. This CDR3 reads CASRNLGQSNYGYTF. The CDR3 nucleotides read TGTGCCAGCAGGAACCTGGGACAGAGTAACTATGGCTACACCTTC.

CDR3 bases: TGCGCCAGCAGCTCTAGCGGGAGTATCGGGGAGCTGTTTTTT. Protein: CASSSSGSIGELFF. The chain couples TRBV4-3 to TRBJ2-2; 10 bases are shared with TRBD2. The trim removed 5 bases at V and 7 bases at J, leaving 4 bases unmatched. CDR1 is LGHNA and CDR2 is YSLEER in the germline V gene. The CDR3 sequence is 14 residues long.

In its sample, this clone was seen a few times. Different DNA sequences within this sample yield the same CDR3. CDR3 residues: CASSIVARGNTEAFF. In DNA form, the CDR3 reads TGTGCCAGTAGTATAGTTGCTAGGGGGAACACTGAAGCTTTCTTT. V and J are TRBV19 and TRBJ1-1, with a tentative D call TRBD1 (5 bases). The germline V and J ends were trimmed by 1 base and 1 base, with 10 bases remaining between them. Germline V gene data show CDR1 as LNHDA and CDR2 as SQIVND (reference sequence). This CDR3 spans 15 amino acids.

V and J are TRBV6-5 and TRBJ2-5, with 8 bases that match TRBD1. The CDR3 sequence is 14 residues long. CDR1 is MNHEY and CDR2 is SVGAGI in the germline V gene. The ends lost 5 bases at V and 1 base at J; junction bases unmatched: 3. The CDR3 is CASSIQGVQETQYF. CDR3 DNA: TGTGCCAGCAGTATACAGGGGGTCCAAGAGACCCAGTACTTC.